The 10 T cell receptor beta chains below come from one sample, sequenced in a study of monozygotic twins with inflammatory bowel disease. TCRdb re-called the 5' RACE reads and gives one entry per CDR3 protein, without DNA. In all, the sample yields around 220,000 distinct CDR3 sequences. The sequencing sample was made of blood. The receptors here all came from a human donor with ulcerative colitis or Crohn's disease, or a healthy co-twin of an affected twin (not recorded which).

The chain joins TRBV5-6 to TRBJ1-5; with no DNA, the TCRdb D assignment of TRBD1 cannot be verified. The CDR3 totals 16 residues. The germline CDR1 and CDR2 sequences are SGHDT and YYEEEE. CDR3 sequence reads: CASSLYTGRSNQPQHF.

The chain uses TRBV20-1 and TRBJ2-1; no DNA is available, so the TRBD2 call from TCRdb remains unchecked. The CDR3 sequence is 15 residues long. Per germline, CDR1 DFQATT and CDR2 SNEGSKA (reference sequence). The CDR3 protein is CSARDGSLVYNEQFF.

The chain joins TRBV4-2 to TRBJ2-3; the TRBD2 assignment by TCRdb is unverifiable without DNA. Germline V gives CDR1 LGHNA, CDR2 YNFKEQ. There are 14 residues in the CDR3. The CDR3 reads CASSQTSWLDTQYF.

The genes are TRBV28 and TRBJ1-2. This CDR3 is built from 13 residues. Germline lookup yields CDR1 MDHEN and CDR2 SYDVKM. The CDR3 loop reads CASILKSGYGYTF.

The chain joins TRBV7-3 to TRBJ2-2; the D call of TRBD1 rests on TCRdb alone, since no DNA is present to check it. The CDR3 totals 16 residues. Germline V CDR1 and CDR2: SGHTA, FQGTGA. The CDR3 reads CASSKTGGSGTGELFF.

This chain joins TRBV20-1 and TRBJ1-2; the TRBD1 assignment by TCRdb is unverifiable without DNA. The CDR3 is 14 amino acids. In germline, CDR1 is DFQATT, CDR2 SNEGSKA (reference sequence). The CDR3 sequence: CSAVGQGGIYGYTF.

V and J are TRBV5-4 and TRBJ1-1; TCRdb reports TRBD1, a call that lacks DNA to check it against. Germline V gives CDR1 SGHNT, CDR2 YYREEE (reference sequence). The CDR3 extends over 13 amino acids. The CDR3 sequence: CASSLPGQIEAFF.

The rearrangement joins TRBV20-1 to TRBJ1-1; the TCRdb call, TRBD1, lacks DNA for checking. The V gene's germline CDR1 is DFQATT and CDR2 SNEGSKA (reference sequence). CDR3 length: 13 residues. This CDR3 is CSSVGQTNTEAFF.

CDR3 protein: CATSRGPSYEQYF. This rearrangement joins TRBV15 to TRBJ2-7. The CDR3 contains 13 residues. From germline, CDR1 is LNHNV and CDR2 YYDKDF (reference sequence). Using reference TRBV15 and TRBJ2-7 for the parts outside the CDR3, the full variable domain is DAMVIQNPRYQVTQFGKPVTLSCSQTLNHNVMYWYQQKSSQAPKLLFHYYDKDFNNEADTPDNFQSRRPNTSFCFLDIRSPGLGDTAMYLCATSRGPSYEQYFGPGTRLTVT.

This sequence joins TRBV7-2 and TRBJ2-1; lacking DNA, the TRBD2 call made by TCRdb goes unchecked. In germline, CDR1 is SGHTA, CDR2 FQGNSA. This CDR3 region has 15 residues. CDR3 residues: CASSLAGGSTYEQFF.